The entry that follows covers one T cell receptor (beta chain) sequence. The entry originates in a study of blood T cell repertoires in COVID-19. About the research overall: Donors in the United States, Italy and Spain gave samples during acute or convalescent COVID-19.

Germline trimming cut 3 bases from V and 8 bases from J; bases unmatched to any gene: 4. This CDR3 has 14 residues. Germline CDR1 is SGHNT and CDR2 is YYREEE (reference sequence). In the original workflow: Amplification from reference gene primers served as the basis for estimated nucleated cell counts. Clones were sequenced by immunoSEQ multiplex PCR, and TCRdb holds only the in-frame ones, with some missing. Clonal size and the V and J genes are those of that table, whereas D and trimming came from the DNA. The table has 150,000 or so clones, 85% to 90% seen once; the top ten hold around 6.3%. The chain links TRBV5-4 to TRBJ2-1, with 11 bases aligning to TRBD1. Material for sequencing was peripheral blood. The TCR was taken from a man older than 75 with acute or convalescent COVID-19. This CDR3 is CASSSGQGVYEQFF. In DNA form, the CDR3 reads TGTGCCAGCAGCTCGGGACAGGGGGTCTATGAGCAGTTCTTC.